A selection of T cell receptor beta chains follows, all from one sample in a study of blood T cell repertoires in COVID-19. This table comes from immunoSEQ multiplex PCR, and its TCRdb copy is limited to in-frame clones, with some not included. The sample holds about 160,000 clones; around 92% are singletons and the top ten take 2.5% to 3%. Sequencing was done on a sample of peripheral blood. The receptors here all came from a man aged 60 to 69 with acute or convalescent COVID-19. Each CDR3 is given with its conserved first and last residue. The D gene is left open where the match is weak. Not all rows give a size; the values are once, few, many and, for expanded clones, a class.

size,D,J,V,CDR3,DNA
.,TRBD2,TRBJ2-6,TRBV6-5,CATAGGVTGANVLTF,TGTGCCACAGCGGGGGGCGTTACTGGGGCCAACGTCCTGACTTTC
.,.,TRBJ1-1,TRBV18,CASSEQQNTEAFF,TGTGCCAGCTCAGAACAGCAGAACACTGAAGCTTTCTTT
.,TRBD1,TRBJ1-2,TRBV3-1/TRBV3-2,CASSQGQGWGGYTF,TGTGCCAGCAGCCAAGGACAGGGCTGGGGCGGCTACACCTTC
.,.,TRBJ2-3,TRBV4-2,CASSQASPQTDTQYF,TGTGCCAGCAGCCAAGCTTCCCCACAGACAGATACGCAGTATTTT
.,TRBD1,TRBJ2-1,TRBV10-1,CASSGGDRGGLGSYNEQFF,TGCGCCAGCAGTGGGGGGGACAGGGGAGGGCTAGGCTCCTACAATGAGCAGTTCTTC
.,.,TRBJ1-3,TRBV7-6,CASSPGQSHSGNTIYF,TGTGCCAGCAGCCCCGGACAAAGCCACTCTGGAAACACCATATATTTT
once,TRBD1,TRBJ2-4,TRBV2,CASSVGTGRNIQYF,TGTGCCAGCAGTGTAGGGACAGGTCGGAACATTCAGTACTTC
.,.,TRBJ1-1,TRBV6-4,CASSAEGRRGAEAFF,TGTGCCAGCAGTGCTGAGGGGCGGCGGGGGGCTGAAGCTTTCTTT
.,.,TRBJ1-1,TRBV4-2,CASSRPTGTEAFF,TGTGCCAGCAGCCGACCGACGGGGACTGAAGCTTTCTTT
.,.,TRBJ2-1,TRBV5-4,CASSADSARNEQFF,TGTGCCAGCAGCGCCGACTCGGCCCGGAATGAGCAGTTCTTC
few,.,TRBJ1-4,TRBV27,CASDRRVGEKLFF,TGTGCCAGCGATCGGAGAGTAGGTGAAAAACTGTTTTTT
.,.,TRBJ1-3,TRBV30,CAWSVANTIYF,TGTGCCTGGAGTGTAGCGAACACCATATATTTT
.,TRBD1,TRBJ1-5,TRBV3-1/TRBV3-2,CASSPSDRGRGQPQHF,TGTGCCAGCAGCCCGTCGGACAGGGGAAGGGGTCAGCCCCAGCATTTT
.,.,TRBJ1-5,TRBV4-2,CASSQDLTGNNQPQHF,TGTGCCAGCAGCCAAGATTTGACAGGTAACAATCAGCCCCAGCATTTT
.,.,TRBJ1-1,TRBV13,CASSLGRGHTEAFF,TGTGCCAGCAGCTTGGGAAGGGGCCACACTGAAGCTTTCTTT
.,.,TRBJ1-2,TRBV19,CASRKGHYNYGYTF,TGTGCCAGTAGGAAAGGACACTACAACTATGGCTACACCTTC
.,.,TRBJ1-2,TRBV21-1,CASSKICMGQGVHGYTF,TGTGCCAGCAGCAAAATTTGTATGGGACAGGGGGTTCATGGCTACACCTTC
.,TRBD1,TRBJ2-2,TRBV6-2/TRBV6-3,CASSGDRASTGELFF,TGTGCCAGCAGTGGGGACAGGGCAAGCACCGGGGAGCTGTTTTTT
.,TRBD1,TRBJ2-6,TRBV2,CASSPEQGAGANVLTF,TGTGCCAGCAGTCCCGAACAGGGGGCTGGGGCCAACGTCCTGACTTTC
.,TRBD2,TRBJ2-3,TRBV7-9,CASSLGRGADTQYF,TGTGCCAGCAGCTTGGGGAGGGGCGCAGATACGCAGTATTTT
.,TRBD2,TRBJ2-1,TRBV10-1,CASSGSPSGPYNEQFF,TGCGCCAGCAGTGGCTCTCCTAGCGGCCCTTACAATGAGCAGTTCTTC
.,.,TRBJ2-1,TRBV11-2,CASTRIEGDRRNEQFF,TGTGCCAGCACCCGGATTGAGGGGGATCGGCGCAATGAGCAGTTCTTC
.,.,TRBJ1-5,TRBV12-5,CASGSYRLTDQPQHF,TGTGCTAGTGGTTCCTACAGGTTAACCGATCAGCCCCAGCATTTT
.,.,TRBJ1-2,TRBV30,CQSAGDYGYTF,TGCCAATCGGCGGGGGACTATGGCTACACCTTC
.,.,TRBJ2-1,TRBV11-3,CASSLGRDEQFF,TGTGCCAGCAGCTTAGGGAGAGATGAGCAGTTCTTC
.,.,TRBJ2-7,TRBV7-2,CASSLTPSGVRGPHEQYF,TGTGCCAGCAGCTTAACCCCCTCAGGAGTCAGGGGTCCCCACGAGCAGTACTTC
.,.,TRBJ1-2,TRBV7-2,CASSPVARRNYGYTF,TGTGCCAGCAGCCCGGTGGCCAGGCGTAACTATGGCTACACCTTC
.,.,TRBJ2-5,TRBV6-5,CASRGTRGTQYF,TGTGCCAGCAGGGGGACACGGGGGACCCAGTACTTC
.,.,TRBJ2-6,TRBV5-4,CASSPRTNPNSGANVLTF,TGTGCCAGCAGCCCCCGGACTAACCCTAACTCTGGGGCCAACGTCCTGACTTTC
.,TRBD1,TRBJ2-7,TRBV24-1,CATSDSRDRASEQYF,TGTGCCACCAGTGACTCCCGGGACAGGGCCAGCGAGCAGTACTTC
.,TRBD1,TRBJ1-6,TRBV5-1,CASSGRQGDNSPLHF,TGCGCCAGCAGCGGACGACAGGGTGATAATTCACCCCTCCACTTT
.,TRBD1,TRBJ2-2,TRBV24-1,CATSLTGESGELFF,TGTGCCACCAGCCTGACAGGGGAAAGCGGGGAGCTGTTTTTT
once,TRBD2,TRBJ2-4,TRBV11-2,CASSLVRGGSIQYF,TGTGCCAGCAGCTTAGTGCGGGGGGGCAGCATTCAGTACTTC
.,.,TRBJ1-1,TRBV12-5,CASGASGQLGEAFF,TGTGCTAGTGGTGCATCAGGGCAGCTCGGTGAAGCTTTCTTT
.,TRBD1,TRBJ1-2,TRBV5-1,CASSLGDRVSGYTF,TGCGCCAGCAGCTTGGGGGACAGGGTCAGTGGCTACACCTTC
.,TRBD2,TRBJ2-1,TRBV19,CASSITSGMYNEQFF,TGTGCCAGTAGTATAACTAGCGGGATGTACAATGAGCAGTTCTTC
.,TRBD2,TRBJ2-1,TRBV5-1,CASSWTGGSGERIEQFF,TGCGCCAGCAGCTGGACGGGTGGTAGCGGGGAAAGGATTGAGCAGTTCTTC
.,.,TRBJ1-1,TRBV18,CASSPQTINTEAFF,TGTGCCAGCTCACCGCAGACAATTAACACTGAAGCTTTCTTT
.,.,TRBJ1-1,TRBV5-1,CASSRGDLNTEAFF,TGCGCCAGCAGCCGAGGCGACCTGAACACTGAAGCTTTCTTT
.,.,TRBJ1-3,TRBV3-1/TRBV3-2,CASSNNTQRGYSGNTIYF,TGTGCCAGCAGCAATAACACTCAAAGGGGCTACTCTGGAAACACCATATATTTT
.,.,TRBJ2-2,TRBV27,CASSLSPMAGMTGELFF,TGTGCCAGCAGTTTATCCCCTATGGCAGGGATGACGGGGGAGCTGTTTTTT
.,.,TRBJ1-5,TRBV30,CAWSLGGGGNQPQHF,TGTGCCTGGAGTTTGGGGGGTGGGGGCAATCAGCCCCAGCATTTT
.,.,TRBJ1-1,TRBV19,CASSVSGGLDTEAFF,TGTGCCAGTAGTGTGAGCGGGGGGTTAGACACTGAAGCTTTCTTT
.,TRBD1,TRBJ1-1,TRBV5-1,CASSPGQGNTEAFF,TGCGCCAGCAGCCCCGGACAGGGGAACACTGAAGCTTTCTTT
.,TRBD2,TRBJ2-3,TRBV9,CASSVSGGNTDTQYF,TGTGCCAGCAGCGTTAGCGGGGGGAACACAGATACGCAGTATTTT
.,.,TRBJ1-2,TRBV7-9,CASSASGPQGNYGYTF,TGTGCCAGCAGCGCCTCCGGGCCACAGGGCAACTATGGCTACACCTTC
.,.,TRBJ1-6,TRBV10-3,CAISGEATNSPLHF,TGTGCCATCAGTGGGGAGGCGACCAATTCACCCCTCCACTTT
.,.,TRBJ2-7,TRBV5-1,CASSLSGTPPYEQYF,TGCGCCAGCAGCTTGTCCGGGACTCCGCCTTACGAGCAGTACTTC
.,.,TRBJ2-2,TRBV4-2,CASSQDRFTGELFF,TGTGCCAGCAGCCAAGACAGGTTCACCGGGGAGCTGTTTTTT
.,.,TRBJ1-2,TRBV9,CASSVVGRDGYTF,TGTGCCAGCAGCGTAGTAGGGAGGGATGGCTACACCTTC